Following are 2 T cell receptor beta chains from one sample sequenced in a study of T-cell reconstitution after alpha-beta-depleted transplantation in children. During its preparation, the TCRbeta library received unique molecular identifiers. TCRdb analysed the PCR reads with MiXCR anew, one entry per CDR3 protein. This table has approximately 500,000 distinct CDR3 sequences, 10% to 13% appearing once. Specimen: PBMCs, collected before TCRalphabeta/CD19-depleted stem cell transplant. All receptors come from a child aged 2 to 10 with inherited bone marrow failure, due to receive a stem cell transplant.

This sequence joins TRBV10-2 and TRBJ2-1; TRBD2 aligns across 9 bases. The CDR3 contains 16 residues. V lost 1 base to trimming and J lost 6 bases; unmatched junction nucleotides: 7. Germline assignment: CDR1 WSHSY and CDR2 SAAADI. The CDR3 protein is CASSEWRGRATNEQFF. The DNA for the CDR3 is TGCGCCAGCAGTGAGTGGCGCGGGAGGGCCACCAATGAGCAGTTCTTC.

The chain recombines TRBV11-1 with TRBJ2-2; D gene unclear. The germline V gene encodes CDR1 SGHAT and CDR2 FQDESV (reference sequence). Trimming left V 1 base short and J 0 bases short, with 15 bases between. This CDR3 is 18 amino acids long. CDR3 residues: CASSLGLGVGPNTGELFF. The CDR3 DNA reads as TGTGCCAGCAGCTTAGGCCTGGGTGTCGGGCCGAACACCGGGGAGCTGTTTTTT.